The 14 T cell receptor beta chains listed next were all sequenced from one sample in a study of blood T cell repertoires in COVID-19. Sequenced by immunoSEQ multiplex PCR; TCRdb stores in-frame clones only, minus some. The table shows 140,000 to 150,000 clones, with approximately 86% occurring only once. Input material: peripheral blood. Every receptor here comes from a man between 65 and 85 years old with acute or convalescent COVID-19.

This clone was seen only a few times. This chain uses TRBV11-2 with TRBJ1-2, with 7 bases fitting TRBD1. Germline values: CDR1 SGHAT, CDR2 FQNNGV. V was clipped by 3 bases and J by 4 bases; unmatched bases: 5. The CDR3 has 14 amino acids. The DNA for the CDR3 is TGTGCCAGCAGCTTTTCACAGGGGTCCTATGGCTACACCTTC. As protein: CASSFSQGSYGYTF. Together with reference TRBV11-2 and TRBJ1-2, the CDR3 gives the full variable domain: EAGVAQSPRYKIIEKRQSVAFWCNPISGHATLYWYQQILGQGPKLLIQFQNNGVVDDSQLPKDRFSAERLKGVDSTLKIQPAKLEDSAVYLCASSFSQGSYGYTFGSGTRLTVV.

The chain carries TRBV27 and TRBJ2-2; 8 nucleotides match TRBD1. Germline loops: CDR1 MNHEY, CDR2 SMNVEV (reference sequence). V gave up 4 bases and J gave up 1 base; unmatched junction bases: 5. The CDR3 runs to 16 residues. DNA of the CDR3: TGTGCCAGCAGTTCCTGGGACAGGTTGAACACCGGGGAGCTGTTTTTT. This encodes CASSSWDRLNTGELFF.

V is TRBV19 and J is TRBJ2-1; TRBD2 matches 7 bases. Germline CDR1 is LNHDA and CDR2 is SQIVND (reference sequence). The V segment lost 7 bases and the J segment 10 bases; nucleotides outside the gene matches: 13. CDR3 length: 14 amino acids. CDR3 sequence reads: CASKVGLDGSEQFF. CDR3 DNA: TGTGCCAGTAAAGTTGGACTAGACGGATCGGAGCAGTTCTTC.

This rearrangement joins TRBV9 to TRBJ2-1; TRBD2 might be the D (5 bases). The CDR3 runs to 15 residues. With 0 bases removed from V and 4 bases from J, the gap between germline ends came to 11 bases. The germline gives CDR1 SGDLS, CDR2 YYNGEE. The CDR3 nucleotides are TGTGCCAGCAGCGTAGATCTAGCCCGATACAATGAGCAGTTCTTC. As protein: CASSVDLARYNEQFF.

Written as DNA, the CDR3 is TGTGCCAGCAGTGATAATGAGGCGAACACTGAAGCTTTCTTT. Protein product: CASSDNEANTEAFF. The rearrangement uses TRBV2 and TRBJ1-1; no firm D call. Trimming stripped 3 bases from V and 1 base from J, with 9 bases between. From germline, CDR1 is SNHLY and CDR2 FYNNEI. The CDR3 consists of 14 residues.

The rearrangement uses TRBV10-3 and TRBJ2-3; 7 bases are shared with TRBD1. J gave up 5 bases and V 5 bases, and 13 bases lay outside the gene matches. The V gene's germline CDR1 is ENHRY and CDR2 SYGVKD. The CDR3 runs 16 residues. CDR3 sequence (DNA): TGTGCCATCAGTCCACGACAGGGAGTGCTAGTAGATACGCAGTATTTT. It is translated as CAISPRQGVLVDTQYF.

This chain uses TRBV5-1 with TRBJ1-1, with D possibly TRBD1 on 5 matching bases. Germline-derived CDR1 and CDR2 are SGHRS and YFSETQ. The CDR3 runs 13 residues. Between the trimmed V and J ends, which lost 4 bases and 3 bases, there was a span of 10 bases. CDR3 bases: TGCGCCAGCAGCCCCCGGGGGGACACTGAAGCTTTCTTT. Its translation: CASSPRGDTEAFF.

This clone was seen a single time. The genes are TRBV18 and TRBJ2-3, with D unclear. This CDR3 has 14 residues. Germline CDR1 is KGHSH and CDR2 is LQKENI. V lost 4 bases to trimming and J lost 0 bases, with 8 bases between them. The DNA of the CDR3 is TGTGCCAGCTCACTTCGAGCCAGCACAGATACGCAGTATTTT. Protein: CASSLRASTDTQYF.

The chain is built from TRBV2 and TRBJ1-4, with TRBD1 matching 7 bases. The CDR3 has 17 residues. Germline V gene lookup returns CDR1 SNHLY and CDR2 FYNNEI. J gave up 0 bases and V 4 bases, and 8 bases lay outside the gene matches. DNA of the CDR3: TGTGCCAGCAGTGCCTGGGGACAGTTTGCAACTAATGAAAAACTGTTTTTT. Translating gives CASSAWGQFATNEKLFF. Together with reference TRBV2 and TRBJ1-4, the CDR3 gives the full variable domain: EPEVTQTPSHQVTQMGQEVILRCVPISNHLYFYWYRQILGQKVEFLVSFYNNEISEKSEIFDDQFSVERPDGSNFTLKIRSTKLEDSAMYFCASSAWGQFATNEKLFFGSGTQLSVL.

V is TRBV6-4 and J is TRBJ1-1; D gene ambiguous. The germline V and J ends were trimmed by 8 bases and 6 bases, with 10 bases remaining between them. Germline V lookup: CDR1 MRHNA, CDR2 SNTAGT. There are 11 residues in the CDR3. As DNA, the CDR3 is TGTGCCAGCTACGAGCGGGCTGAAGCTTTCTTT. Its protein is CASYERAEAFF.

This clone was counted a single time. One end of the junction is discordant with germline, which a read error may explain. The chain couples TRBV5-1 to TRBJ2-5; D remains ambiguous. CDR3 length equals 14 residues. Germline values: CDR1 SGHRS, CDR2 YFSETQ. The CDR3 nucleotides read TGCGCCAGCAGCTTGCCTGACACCCAACAGACCCAGTACTTC. Protein: CASSLPDTQQTQYF.

The rearrangement links TRBV19 to TRBJ2-1, with 12 bases matching TRBD2. Germline trimming cut 5 bases from V and 7 bases from J; bases unmatched to any gene: 6. The length of the CDR3 is 15 residues. Germline V gene sequence: CDR1 LNHDA, CDR2 SQIVND (reference sequence). CDR3 nucleotides: TGTGCCAGTAGTTCCACCCTAGCGGGGGGGAATGAGCAGTTCTTC. As protein: CASSSTLAGGNEQFF.

This clone was observed a single time. This chain connects TRBV5-1 to TRBJ1-3, with a possible D match to TRBD1 (6 bases). This CDR3 has 15 amino acids. V was clipped by 4 bases and J by 0 bases, with 11 bases between them. CDR1 is SGHRS and CDR2 is YFSETQ in the germline V gene. CDR3 nucleotides: TGCGCCAGCAGCCAAGACAGGACCTCTGGAAACACCATATATTTT. Protein sequence: CASSQDRTSGNTIYF. Filled out from reference TRBV5-1 and TRBJ1-3, the complete variable domain reads KAGVTQTPRYLIKTRGQQVTLSCSPISGHRSVSWYQQTPGQGLQFLFEYFSETQRNKGNFPGRFSGRQFSNSRSEMNVSTLELGDSALYLCASSQDRTSGNTIYFGEGSWLTVV.

This clone has a handful of counts. V gene TRBV5-1 combines with J gene TRBJ2-3, with TRBD2 identical over 13 bases. The CDR3 spans 16 residues. The junction had 6 bases not matched to a gene; V was cut back by 2 bases and J by 6 bases. The germline V gene encodes CDR1 SGHRS and CDR2 YFSETQ. The CDR3 is CASSFLLAGGTDTQYF. The CDR3 bases are TGCGCCAGCAGCTTCCTACTAGCGGGGGGGACCGATACGCAGTATTTT.